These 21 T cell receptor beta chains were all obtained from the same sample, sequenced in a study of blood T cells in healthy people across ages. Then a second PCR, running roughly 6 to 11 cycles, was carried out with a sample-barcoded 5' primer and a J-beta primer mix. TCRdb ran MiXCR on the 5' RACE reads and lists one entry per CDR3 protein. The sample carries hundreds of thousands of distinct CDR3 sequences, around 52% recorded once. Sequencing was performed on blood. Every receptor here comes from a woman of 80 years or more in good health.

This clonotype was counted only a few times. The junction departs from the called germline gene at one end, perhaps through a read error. For the CDR3, the DNA is TGTGCCAGCGGTTTACTACAGGGGGCTTACGAGCAGTACTTC. Amino acids: CASGLLQGAYEQYF. The chain carries TRBV12-3 or TRBV12-4 and TRBJ2-7, with TRBD1 matching 9 bases. This CDR3 has 14 residues.

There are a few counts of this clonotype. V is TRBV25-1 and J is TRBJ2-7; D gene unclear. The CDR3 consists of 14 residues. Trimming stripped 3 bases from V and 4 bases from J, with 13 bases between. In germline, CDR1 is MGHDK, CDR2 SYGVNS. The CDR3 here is CASSDSNSVYEQYF. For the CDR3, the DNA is TGTGCCAGCAGTGATTCTAACAGCGTGTACGAGCAGTACTTC.

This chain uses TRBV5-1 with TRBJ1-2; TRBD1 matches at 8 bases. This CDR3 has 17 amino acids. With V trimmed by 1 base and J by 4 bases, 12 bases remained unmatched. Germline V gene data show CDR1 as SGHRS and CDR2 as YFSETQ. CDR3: CASSLSGQATFSYGYTF. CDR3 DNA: TGCGCCAGCAGCTTGTCGGGACAGGCCACGTTTAGCTATGGCTACACCTTC. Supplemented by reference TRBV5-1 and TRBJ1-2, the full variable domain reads KAGVTQTPRYLIKTRGQQVTLSCSPISGHRSVSWYQQTPGQGLQFLFEYFSETQRNKGNFPGRFSGRQFSNSRSEMNVSTLELGDSALYLCASSLSGQATFSYGYTFGSGTRLTVV.

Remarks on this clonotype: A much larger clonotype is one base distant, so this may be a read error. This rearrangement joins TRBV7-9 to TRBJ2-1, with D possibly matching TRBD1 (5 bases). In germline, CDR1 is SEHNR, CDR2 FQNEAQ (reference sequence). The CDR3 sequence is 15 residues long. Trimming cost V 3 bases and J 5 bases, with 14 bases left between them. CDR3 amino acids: CASSFVGVLNNEQFF. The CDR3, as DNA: TGTGCCAGCAGCTTTGTAGGGGTTCTCAACAATGAGCAGTTCTTC.

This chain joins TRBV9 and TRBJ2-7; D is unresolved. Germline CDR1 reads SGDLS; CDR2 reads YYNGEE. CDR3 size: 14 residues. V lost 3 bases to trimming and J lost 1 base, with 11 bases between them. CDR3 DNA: TGTGCCAGCAGCGGCGAAAAGGGATCCTACGAGCAGTACTTC. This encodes CASSGEKGSYEQYF.

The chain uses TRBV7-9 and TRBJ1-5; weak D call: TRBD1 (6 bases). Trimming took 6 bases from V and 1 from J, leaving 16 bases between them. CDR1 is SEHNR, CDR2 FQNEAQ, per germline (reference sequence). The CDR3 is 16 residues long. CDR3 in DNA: TGTGCCAGCAGTCCTCCAGGGGATAGGAGCAATCAGCCCCAGCATTTT. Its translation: CASSPPGDRSNQPQHF.

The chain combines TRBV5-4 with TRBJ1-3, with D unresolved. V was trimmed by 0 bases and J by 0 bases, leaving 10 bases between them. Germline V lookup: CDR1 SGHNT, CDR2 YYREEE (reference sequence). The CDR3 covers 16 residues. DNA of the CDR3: TGTGCCAGCAGCTTGGACGCTGGGGACTCTGGAAACACCATATATTTT. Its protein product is CASSLDAGDSGNTIYF.

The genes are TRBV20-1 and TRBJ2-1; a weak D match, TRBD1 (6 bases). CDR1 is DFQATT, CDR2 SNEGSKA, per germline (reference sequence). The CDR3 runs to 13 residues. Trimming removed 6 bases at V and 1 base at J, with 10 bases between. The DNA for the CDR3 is TGCAGTGCGAAGGGGGAGTCCTACAATGAGCAGTTCTTC. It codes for CSAKGESYNEQFF.

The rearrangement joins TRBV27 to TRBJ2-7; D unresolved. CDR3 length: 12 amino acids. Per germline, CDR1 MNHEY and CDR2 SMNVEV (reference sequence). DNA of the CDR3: TGTGCAAGTGACTCAGGCTCCTACGAGCAGTACTTC. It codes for CASDSGSYEQYF.

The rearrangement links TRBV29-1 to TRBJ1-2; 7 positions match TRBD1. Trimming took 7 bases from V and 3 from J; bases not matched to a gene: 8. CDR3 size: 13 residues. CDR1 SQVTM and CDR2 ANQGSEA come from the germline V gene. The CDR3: CSASRQGHYGYTF. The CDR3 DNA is TGCAGCGCGAGCCGACAGGGACACTATGGCTACACCTTC.

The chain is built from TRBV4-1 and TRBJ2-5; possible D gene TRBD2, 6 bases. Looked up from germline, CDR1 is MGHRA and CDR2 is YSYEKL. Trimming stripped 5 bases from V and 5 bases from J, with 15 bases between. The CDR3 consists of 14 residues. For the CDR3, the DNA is TGCGCCAGCAGCGTATGGGAGGAGCGGGAGACCCAGTACTTC. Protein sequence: CASSVWEERETQYF.

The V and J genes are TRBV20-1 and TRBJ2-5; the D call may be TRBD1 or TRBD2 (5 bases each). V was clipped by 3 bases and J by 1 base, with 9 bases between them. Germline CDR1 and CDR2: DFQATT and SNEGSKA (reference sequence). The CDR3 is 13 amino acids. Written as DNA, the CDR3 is TGCAGTGCTAGCCGGGACCTCCAAGAGACCCAGTACTTC. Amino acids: CSASRDLQETQYF.

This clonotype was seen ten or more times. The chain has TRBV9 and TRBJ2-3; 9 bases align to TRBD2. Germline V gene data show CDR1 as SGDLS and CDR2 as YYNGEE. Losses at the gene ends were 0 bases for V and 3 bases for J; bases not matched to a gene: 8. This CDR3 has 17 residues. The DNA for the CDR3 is TGTGCCAGCAGCGTAGTGACTAGCGGTGAAATGACAGATACGCAGTATTTT. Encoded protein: CASSVVTSGEMTDTQYF.

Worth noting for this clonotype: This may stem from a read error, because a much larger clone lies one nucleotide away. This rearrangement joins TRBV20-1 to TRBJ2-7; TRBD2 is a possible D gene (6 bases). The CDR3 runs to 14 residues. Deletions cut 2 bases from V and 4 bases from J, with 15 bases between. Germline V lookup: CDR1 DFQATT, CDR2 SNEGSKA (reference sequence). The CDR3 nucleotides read TGCAGTGCTAGATCTCAGGGACGGGGGTACGAGCAGTACTTC. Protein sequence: CSARSQGRGYEQYF.

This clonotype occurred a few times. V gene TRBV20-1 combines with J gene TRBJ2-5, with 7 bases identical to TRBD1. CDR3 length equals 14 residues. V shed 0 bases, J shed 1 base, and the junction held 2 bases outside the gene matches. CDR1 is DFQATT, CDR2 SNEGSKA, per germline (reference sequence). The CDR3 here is CSAREQGSQETQYF. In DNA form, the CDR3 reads TGCAGTGCTAGAGAACAGGGGTCCCAAGAGACCCAGTACTTC.

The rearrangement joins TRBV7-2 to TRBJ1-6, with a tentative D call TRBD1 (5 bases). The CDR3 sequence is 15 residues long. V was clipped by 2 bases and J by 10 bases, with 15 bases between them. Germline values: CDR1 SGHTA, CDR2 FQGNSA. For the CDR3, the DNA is TGTGCCAGCAGCTTAACGGAGACAGAGGGCTCACCCCTCCACTTT. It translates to CASSLTETEGSPLHF.

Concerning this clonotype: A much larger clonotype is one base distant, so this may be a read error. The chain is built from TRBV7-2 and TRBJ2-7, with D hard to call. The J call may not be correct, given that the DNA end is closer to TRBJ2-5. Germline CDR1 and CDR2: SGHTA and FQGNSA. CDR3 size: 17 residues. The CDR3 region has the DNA TGTGCCAGCAGCTCTGAGGTCCAGACGCAACTTGGAGAGACCCAGTACTTC. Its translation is CASSSEVQTQLGETQYF.

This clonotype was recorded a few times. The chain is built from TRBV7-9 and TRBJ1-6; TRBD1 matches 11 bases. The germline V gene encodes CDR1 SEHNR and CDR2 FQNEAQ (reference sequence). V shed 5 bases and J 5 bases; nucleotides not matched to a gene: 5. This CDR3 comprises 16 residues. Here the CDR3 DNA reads TGTGCCAGCAGCCCCGGACAGGGGGCCGATAATTCACCCCTCCACTTT. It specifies CASSPGQGADNSPLHF.

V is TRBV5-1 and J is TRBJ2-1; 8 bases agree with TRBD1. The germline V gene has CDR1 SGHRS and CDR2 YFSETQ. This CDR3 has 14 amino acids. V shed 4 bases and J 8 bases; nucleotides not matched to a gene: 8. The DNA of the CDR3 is TGCGCCAGCAGCCCCGGGGACAGGATCCATGAGCAGTTCTTC. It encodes CASSPGDRIHEQFF.

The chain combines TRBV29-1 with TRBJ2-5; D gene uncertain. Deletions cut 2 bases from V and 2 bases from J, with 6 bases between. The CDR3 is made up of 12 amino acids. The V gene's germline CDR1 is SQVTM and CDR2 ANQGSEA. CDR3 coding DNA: TGCAGCGTTGAAACTGGGCAAGAGACCCAGTACTTC. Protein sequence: CSVETGQETQYF. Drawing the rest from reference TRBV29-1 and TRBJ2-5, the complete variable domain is SAVISQKPSRDICQRGTSLTIQCQVDSQVTMMFWYRQQPGQSLTLIATANQGSEATYESGFVIDKFPISRPNLTFSTLTVSNMSPEDSSIYLCSVETGQETQYFGPGTRLLVL.

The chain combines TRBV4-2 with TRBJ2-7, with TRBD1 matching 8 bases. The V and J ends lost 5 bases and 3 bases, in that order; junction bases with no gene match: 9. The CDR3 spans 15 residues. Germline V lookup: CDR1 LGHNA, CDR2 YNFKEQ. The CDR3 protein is CASSKGQGGDYEQYF. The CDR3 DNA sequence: TGTGCCAGCAGCAAAGGACAGGGAGGAGACTACGAGCAGTACTTC.